The 31 T cell receptor beta chains below all came from one sample that was sequenced in a study of T cell repertoires in cytomegalovirus infection. These receptors' antigens are unknown. TCRdb re-called the reads with MiXCR, one entry per CDR3 protein. Among about a million distinct CDR3 sequences listed, around a third were seen once. The material sequenced was cultured CD8+ T cells from PBMCs, taken from culture after CMV antigen stimulation. These receptors all stem from a human donor in good health (CMV status not recorded). Some clones in this sample may be carry-over from other donors' samples.

The V call is TRBV19, the J call TRBJ1-1; no clear D gene. CDR1 and CDR2 (germline): LNHDA, SQIVND (reference sequence). Between the trimmed V and J ends, which lost 1 base and 8 bases, there was a span of 11 bases. The CDR3 length is 13 residues. As DNA, the CDR3 is TGTGCCAGTAGTATAGGATTAAGGGCAGAAGCTTTCTTT. Encoded protein: CASSIGLRAEAFF.

The rearrangement uses TRBV7-9 and TRBJ2-3; D is perhaps TRBD1 or TRBD2 (5 bases each). V lost 5 bases to trimming and J lost 6 bases, with 15 bases between them. The germline CDR1 and CDR2 sequences are SEHNR and FQNEAQ (reference sequence). The CDR3 length is 14 residues. In DNA form, the CDR3 reads TGTGCCAGCAGCGAACTAATCCGGGGCGATACGCAGTATTTT. It encodes CASSELIRGDTQYF.

At least ten counts were recorded for this clonotype. Written as DNA, the CDR3 is TGTGCCAGCAGCCTGACGGGACACCTTAGCAATCAGCCCCAGCATTTT. Translating it yields CASSLTGHLSNQPQHF. The V and J genes are TRBV7-2 and TRBJ1-5; D is perhaps TRBD1 (6 bases). V was pared by 5 bases and J by 0 bases, with 14 bases between. This CDR3 spans 16 amino acids. The germline gives CDR1 SGHTA, CDR2 FQGNSA.

This clonotype was counted between two and nine times. The V and J genes are TRBV29-1 and TRBJ1-2, with 7 bases fitting TRBD1. The CDR3 loop spans 13 amino acids. Trimming took 3 bases from V and 1 from J; bases not matched to a gene: 2. Germline CDR1 reads SQVTM; CDR2 reads ANQGSEA. CDR3 nucleotide sequence: TGCAGCGTTGAGGACAGGAGTAACTATGGCTACACCTTC. Translated: CSVEDRSNYGYTF.

J is TRBJ2-7 and V is TRBV6-2 or TRBV6-3, with a tentative D call TRBD1 (6 bases). The V and J ends lost 2 bases and 0 bases respectively, with 11 bases between them. There are 15 residues in the CDR3. Per germline, CDR1 MNHEY and CDR2 SVGEGT. As DNA, the CDR3 is TGTGCCAGCAGTTACGAACAGGGTAGCTCCTACGAGCAGTACGTC. This sequence encodes CASSYEQGSSYEQYV.

Only a few counts were recorded for this clonotype. The chain couples TRBV6-6 to TRBJ1-1, with D hard to call. CDR1 is MNHNY, CDR2 SVGAGI, per germline (reference sequence). V lost 0 bases to trimming and J lost 0 bases, with 14 bases between them. The CDR3 totals 17 residues. CDR3 amino acids: CASSYSNYLRVNTEAFF. DNA for the CDR3: TGTGCCAGCAGTTACTCGAACTATTTACGGGTGAACACTGAAGCTTTCTTT.

The DNA of the CDR3 is TGTGCCAGCAGTGAAGCAATGGGCAGCTCCTACGAGCAGTACTTC. Translated, it gives CASSEAMGSSYEQYF. The chain joins TRBV2 to TRBJ2-7; D is unresolved. V lost 0 bases, J lost 0 bases, and 9 bases lay in between. From germline, CDR1 is SNHLY and CDR2 FYNNEI. CDR3 length equals 15 residues.

V and J are TRBV27 and TRBJ1-5; the match to TRBD1 covers 8 bases. CDR1 and CDR2 (germline): MNHEY, SMNVEV (reference sequence). After removal of 0 bases from V and 0 bases from J, the junction contained 4 bases not matched to a gene. CDR3 length: 17 amino acids. DNA for the CDR3: TGTGCCAGCAGTTTATCGACAGGGGAGGGTAGCAATCAGCCCCAGCATTTT. It encodes CASSLSTGEGSNQPQHF.

The CDR3 loop reads CASSLPIGRNQPQHF. In DNA form, the CDR3 reads TGTGCCAGTAGCTTGCCTATAGGGAGAAATCAGCCCCAGCATTTT. The chain uses TRBV19 and TRBJ1-5; D remains ambiguous. Trimming left V 6 bases short and J 4 bases short, with 16 bases between. The CDR3 is 15 amino acids. Germline V gives CDR1 LNHDA, CDR2 SQIVND (reference sequence). Looking up the rest from reference TRBV19 and TRBJ1-5 gives the full variable domain: DGGITQSPKYLFRKEGQNVTLSCEQNLNHDAMYWYRQDPGQGLRLIYYSQIVNDFQKGDIAEGYSVSREKKESFPLTVTSAQKNPTAFYLCASSLPIGRNQPQHFGDGTRLSIL.

V gene TRBV19 combines with J gene TRBJ1-1; a weak D match, TRBD1 (5 bases). The V end was cut by 1 base, the J end by 5 bases, with 20 bases between. Germline lookup yields CDR1 LNHDA and CDR2 SQIVND (reference sequence). The CDR3 covers 17 residues. The CDR3 reads CASSIGYSLGRGTEAFF. DNA of the CDR3: TGTGCCAGTAGTATAGGTTACTCTTTGGGGCGAGGAACTGAAGCTTTCTTT.

This clonotype turned up a few times. The chain employs TRBV6-6 and TRBJ2-3; 10 bases fit TRBD2. The CDR3 is 15 amino acids. Unmatched junction bases numbered 1, after V lost 2 bases and J lost 2 bases. From germline, CDR1 is MNHNY and CDR2 SVGAGI (reference sequence). CDR3 loop: CASSYTSGVTDTQYF. The CDR3 DNA sequence: TGTGCCAGCAGTTACACTAGCGGGGTCACAGATACGCAGTATTTT.

This clonotype was seen a handful of times. One end of the junction fails to match germline, which may point to a read error. The chain has TRBV4-3 and TRBJ2-5, with D tentatively TRBD2 (6 bases). The germline V gene encodes CDR1 LGHNA and CDR2 YSLEER. CDR3 length: 14 amino acids. CDR3 nucleotides: TGCGCCAGCAGCCTACGGGGGAACCAGGAGACCCAGTACTTC. Protein product: CASSLRGNQETQYF.

CDR3 region: CSAPDSYYGYTF. The DNA of the CDR3 is TGCAGTGCTCCGGACAGTTACTATGGCTACACCTTC. V and J are TRBV20-1 and TRBJ1-2, with D perhaps TRBD1 (6 bases). There are 12 residues in the CDR3. The germline CDR1 and CDR2 sequences are DFQATT and SNEGSKA (reference sequence). V was pared by 5 bases and J by 3 bases, with 10 bases between.

This sequence joins TRBV9 and TRBJ1-2; D remains ambiguous. The CDR3 contains 12 residues. In germline, CDR1 is SGDLS, CDR2 YYNGEE. V was clipped by 4 bases and J by 4 bases, with 8 bases between them. Here the CDR3 reads CASSPLTYGYTF. CDR3 nucleotides: TGTGCCAGCAGCCCGTTAACCTATGGCTACACCTTC.

The rearrangement uses TRBV27 and TRBJ1-1, with unresolved D. Deletions cut 7 bases from V and 4 bases from J, with 16 bases between. Germline CDR1 reads MNHEY; CDR2 reads SMNVEV (reference sequence). The CDR3 has 14 amino acids. The CDR3 spells CASTSYAGSTEAFF. Here the CDR3 DNA reads TGTGCCAGCACCTCCTACGCCGGAAGCACTGAAGCTTTCTTT.

Comment on this clonotype: This may come from a read error, since a much larger clone is one base off. The chain has TRBV2 and TRBJ2-7, with D unresolved. V dropped 4 bases and J dropped 3 bases, with 13 bases sitting between them. The CDR3 is 14 amino acids. The germline V gene encodes CDR1 SNHLY and CDR2 FYNNEI. This CDR3 reads CASSVPASFYEQYF. CDR3 nucleotide sequence: TGTGCCAGCAGTGTCCCAGCCAGTTTCTACGAGCAGTACTTC.

This clonotype was detected only a few times. This sequence joins TRBV7-9 and TRBJ2-1; possibly TRBD2 for D (5 bases). CDR3 size: 12 residues. Germline V CDR1 and CDR2: SEHNR, FQNEAQ (reference sequence). V lost 4 bases to trimming and J lost 10 bases, with 11 bases between them. The DNA of the CDR3 is TGTGCCAGCAGCTCCGCCGGGGTAGAGCAGTTCTTC. Translation gives CASSSAGVEQFF. Supplemented by reference TRBV7-9 and TRBJ2-1, the full variable domain reads DTGVSQNPRHKITKRGQNVTFRCDPISEHNRLYWYRQTLGQGPEFLTYFQNEAQLEKSRLLSDRFSAERPKGSFSTLEIQRTEQGDSAMYLCASSSAGVEQFFGPGTRLTVL.

This clonotype showed up many times. The V gene is TRBV12-3 or TRBV12-4, the J gene TRBJ2-2; 9 bases map to TRBD2. Trimming cost V 3 bases and J 0 bases; bases outside gene matches: 5. The CDR3 has 17 residues. For the CDR3, the DNA is TGTGCCAGCAGTTTCACAGCGGGGGGCTCGAACACCGGGGAGCTGTTTTTT. Amino acid sequence: CASSFTAGGSNTGELFF.

This chain connects TRBV2 to TRBJ1-1; D might be TRBD1 (5 bases). The V end lost 10 bases, the J end lost 6 bases, and 18 bases lay between the germline ends. From germline, CDR1 is SNHLY and CDR2 FYNNEI. This CDR3 is built from 13 residues. CDR3 in amino acids: CATIILGDPEAFF. CDR3 nucleotides: TGTGCCACCATAATCTTGGGGGACCCTGAAGCTTTCTTT.

The V and J genes are TRBV4-1 and TRBJ1-4; possibly TRBD1 for D (5 bases). CDR3 length equals 15 residues. Trimming stripped 6 bases from V and 4 bases from J, with 15 bases between. Germline-derived CDR1 and CDR2 are MGHRA and YSYEKL. The DNA of the CDR3 is TGCGCCAGCAGACCGAGCAGGGCAGGTAATGAAAAACTGTTTTTT. Its protein product is CASRPSRAGNEKLFF.

This clonotype was counted only a few times. J is TRBJ2-1 and V is TRBV6-1; a possible D gene is TRBD2 (6 bases). V dropped 6 bases and J dropped 12 bases, with 12 bases sitting between them. Germline CDR1 MNHNS, CDR2 SASEGT. The CDR3 has 11 amino acids. The DNA for the CDR3 is TGTGCCAGCAGGGGGTTGGGGGGGCAGTTCTTC. Translating it yields CASRGLGGQFF.

The chain joins TRBV7-6 to TRBJ1-1; 8 bases map to TRBD1. This CDR3 comprises 15 residues. Germline V gene sequence: CDR1 SGHVS, CDR2 FNYEAQ. After removal of 4 bases from V and 4 bases from J, the junction contained 8 bases not matched to a gene. DNA for the CDR3: TGTGCCAGCAGCTACTCCCAGGGGGCGAGCACTGAAGCTTTCTTT. Its translation: CASSYSQGASTEAFF.

The V gene is TRBV6-2 or TRBV6-3, the J gene TRBJ2-3; D uncertain. Germline CDR1 is MNHEY and CDR2 is SVGEGT. V lost 4 bases, J lost 2 bases, and 19 bases lay in between. There are 17 residues in the CDR3. As DNA, the CDR3 is TGTGCCAGCAGTTTGAGCACTGCAGCGTGGGACACAGATACGCAGTATTTT. Its protein product is CASSLSTAAWDTDTQYF.

This clonotype was recorded a few times. V is TRBV6-2 or TRBV6-3 and J is TRBJ1-1; D is perhaps TRBD1 (6 bases). Looked up from germline, CDR1 is MNHEY and CDR2 is SVGEGT. The CDR3 sequence is 12 residues long. V shed 6 bases and J shed 7 bases, with 12 bases lying between them. CDR3 nucleotides: TGTGCCAGCAGCCTTAACAGGGTTGAAGCTTTCTTT. Translated: CASSLNRVEAFF.

This clonotype was counted a few times. The chain uses TRBV7-9 and TRBJ2-1, with D possibly matching TRBD1 (6 bases). Germline CDR1 SEHNR, CDR2 FQNEAQ (reference sequence). CDR3 size: 14 residues. V was clipped by 10 bases and J by 8 bases, with 21 bases between them. The CDR3 DNA sequence: TGTGCCACCCAACCCCAGGGGAGTCTAGATGAGCAGTTCTTC. Translated, it gives CATQPQGSLDEQFF.

The chain couples TRBV10-2 to TRBJ1-1, with D maybe TRBD1 (5 bases). Trimming took off 11 bases at V and 4 bases at J, with 14 bases between the two ends. This CDR3 has 12 amino acids. Looked up from germline, CDR1 is WSHSY and CDR2 is SAAADI. CDR3 protein: CAAQQVSTEAFF. Here the CDR3 DNA reads TGCGCCGCCCAACAGGTTTCCACTGAAGCTTTCTTT.

This clonotype was seen only a few times. The chain is built from TRBV7-9 and TRBJ2-2, with D uncertain. This CDR3 is built from 17 residues. In germline, CDR1 is SEHNR, CDR2 FQNEAQ (reference sequence). Deletions cut 2 bases from V and 2 bases from J, with 15 bases between. The CDR3 sequence: CASSLNPGPANTGELFF. The CDR3 DNA reads as TGTGCCAGCAGCTTAAATCCAGGCCCTGCTAACACCGGGGAGCTGTTTTTT.

This clonotype was seen more than once but under ten times. The genes are TRBV6-2 or TRBV6-3 and TRBJ2-3; D gene unclear. Trimming pared 8 bases from V and 3 bases from J, leaving 18 bases between. There are 15 residues in the CDR3. Germline lookup yields CDR1 MNHEY and CDR2 SVGEGT. CDR3 DNA sequence: TGTGCCAGCCGCCAGAGCCTAAGGGAAACAGATACGCAGTATTTT. This sequence encodes CASRQSLRETDTQYF.

This clonotype appeared once. The chain combines TRBV10-3 with TRBJ2-6; 11 bases align to TRBD1. Germline V gene sequence: CDR1 ENHRY, CDR2 SYGVKD. The CDR3 is 16 amino acids. With 4 bases clipped from V and 2 bases from J, the junction kept 1 base outside the gene matches. CDR3 amino acids: CAISGGQGAGANVLTF. The CDR3 DNA follows: TGTGCCATCAGTGGGGGACAGGGGGCTGGGGCCAACGTCCTGACTTTC.

This clonotype was counted a few times. V and J are TRBV6-5 and TRBJ1-1; D might be TRBD1 (5 bases). This CDR3 comprises 14 residues. Trimming cost V 1 base and J 1 base, with 7 bases left between them. CDR1 is MNHEY and CDR2 is SVGAGI in the germline V gene. In nucleotides, the CDR3 is TGTGCCAGCAGTTACTTCACAGGGAACACTGAAGCTTTCTTT. It specifies CASSYFTGNTEAFF.

CDR3 DNA sequence: TGTGCCAGCAGTTTTCGGTTTGCAGGGATAAACACCATATATTTT. Residues: CASSFRFAGINTIYF. J is TRBJ1-3 and V is TRBV12-3 or TRBV12-4; a possible D gene is TRBD1 (5 bases). V lost 3 bases and J 6 bases, leaving 15 bases between the germline ends. The CDR3 has 15 amino acids.